This T cell receptor beta chain was captured in a study of blood T cell repertoires in COVID-19. Study information: The analysed material was cDNA or gDNA that came from T cells, B-cell-depleted T cells, or PBMCs.

Only in-frame clones appear in the TCRdb table, and some are missing; sequencing was by immunoSEQ multiplex PCR. The sample includes around 200,000 clones, about 85% of them seen just once. The germline CDR1 and CDR2 sequences are SEHNR and FQNEAQ (reference sequence). Deletions cut 1 base from V and 6 bases from J, with 11 bases between. This CDR3 comprises 14 residues. The sequence came from an elderly woman with acute or convalescent COVID-19. The sequenced material came from peripheral blood. The V and J genes are TRBV7-9 and TRBJ2-3; D is possibly TRBD1 (6 bases). The CDR3 protein is CASSLVQGYDTQYF. The CDR3 nucleotides read TGTGCCAGCAGCTTAGTCCAGGGGTACGATACGCAGTATTTT.